The clone carrying this T cell receptor (beta chain) showed up just a few times. This specimen belongs to a study of blood T cells in healthy people across ages. Donors ranged from 6 to 90 years old and were healthy Caucasians in Russia. Extracted total RNA amounted to at least 6 micrograms for each sample. The authors ran a second PCR of roughly 6 to 12 cycles using a sample-barcoded 5' primer and a J-beta primer mix. Each CDR3 protein gets one entry after TCRdb re-called the 5' RACE reads with MiXCR. The top ten clones hold over 9% of a sample with fewer than 2,000,000 distinct CDR3 sequences, 34% of them seen once. V lost 5 bases, J lost 4 bases, and 14 bases lay in between. Germline values: CDR1 SNHLY, CDR2 FYNNEI. This CDR3 comprises 14 residues.

This clonotype was obtained from a woman aged 25-40 years in good health. What was sequenced was blood. This chain joins TRBV2 and TRBJ1-2; D unresolved. In nucleotides, the CDR3 is TGTGCCAGCAGTTTTGGGCTTATTGGCTATGGCTACACCTTC. Encoded protein: CASSFGLIGYGYTF.